The sequence of this T cell receptor (beta chain) was determined in a study of shared clonotypes between healthy human individuals. Comments on this clone: Its antigen is as yet unknown.

Study-wide points: A handful of donors held about 5% of naive CD4 clonotypes in common.

Here immunoSEQ multiplex PCR was the method, and the copy in TCRdb shows in-frame clones only, minus some. The sample has 1 million to 1.3 million clones, about four fifths seen once. The sample consisted of memory CD4+ T cells from PBMCs. The subset: CD45RA-negative fraction. The source of this sequence is a man aged 18 to 30 in good health. Some clones in this sample may be carry-over from other donors' samples.

CDR3 sequence: CSVESGTNTEAFF. The CDR3 nucleotides read TGCAGCGTTGAATCAGGGACGAACACTGAAGCTTTCTTT. This chain joins TRBV29-1 and TRBJ1-1; TRBD1 might be the D (5 bases). V lost 2 bases and J 1 base, leaving 8 bases between the germline ends. CDR1 is SQVTM, CDR2 ANQGSEA, per germline. The length of the CDR3 is 13 residues.